This is a list of T cell receptor beta chains from one sample in a study of blood T cells in healthy people across ages. TCRdb reanalysed the 5' RACE reads using MiXCR and keeps one entry per CDR3 protein. The sample includes over 600,000 distinct CDR3 sequences, roughly 20% seen only once; the top ten take more than 3%. The sequenced sample was blood. Receptors originate from a man between 65 and 85 years old in good health. CDR3s include the opening cysteine and the closing phenylalanine or tryptophan. The order of the fields is CDR3 length, V gene, J gene, CDR3 protein.

14	TRBV11-2	TRBJ2-3	CASSPLRGTDTQYF
14	TRBV29-1	TRBJ1-2	CSVKVQGTGYGYTF
12	TRBV7-6	TRBJ1-1	CASSTETDRAFF
13	TRBV5-6	TRBJ1-2	CASRRTANYGYTF
11	TRBV6-5	TRBJ1-1	CASGGGTKAFF
14	TRBV29-1	TRBJ2-1	CSVSGTAPYNEQFF
17	TRBV7-6	TRBJ2-2	CASSTGIGQGNTGELFF
16	TRBV18	NA	CASSPSSGRSPNEQFF
16	TRBV5-1	TRBJ2-7	CASSLGLRQGVNEQYF
17	TRBV5-4	TRBJ1-4	CASSLSLPKATNEKLFF
15	TRBV12-3/TRBV12-4	NA	CASSLTGLDSYEQYF
15	TRBV5-1	TRBJ2-2	CASSLGSGATGELFF
13	TRBV10-3	TRBJ1-2	CAIRTGTAIGYTF
15	TRBV3-1	TRBJ2-7	CASSQVGSKEYEQYF